This T cell receptor (beta chain) emerged from a study of T cells in tuberculosis. Only in-frame clones appear in the TCRdb table, and some are missing; sequencing was by immunoSEQ multiplex PCR. The sample gives 30,000 to 35,000 clones, 85% to 95% of which show up once; around 7.7% is in the top ten. Sequenced input: PBMCs. The sequence was collected from a donor between 10 and 35 years old with latent tuberculosis or without tuberculosis infection. Some clones in this sample may be carry-over from other donors' samples.

The CDR3 sequence: CASSLMNTEAFF. The CDR3 DNA follows: TGTGCCAGCAGCCTCATGAACACTGAAGCTTTCTTT. V and J are TRBV14 and TRBJ1-1; D uncertain. Germline CDR1 is SGHDN and CDR2 is FVKESK. V was trimmed by 4 bases and J by 0 bases, leaving 3 bases between them. There are 12 residues in the CDR3.